These 10 T cell receptor beta chains originate from one sample sequenced in a study of shared clonotypes between healthy human individuals. Profiling relied on immunoSEQ multiplex PCR, and the TCRdb table lists in-frame clones only, not all of them. The sample consists of approximately 2,000,000 clones, 93% of them appearing once. Terminally differentiated effector memory CD45RA+ cells were excluded from the naive CD8 cells, which were CD45RO-negative and positively selected for CCR7. Specimen: naive CD8+ T cells from PBMCs. These receptors all stem from a man aged 18-30 years in good health. Some clones in this sample may be carry-over from other donors' samples.

This chain uses TRBV15 with TRBJ2-1; tentative D call: TRBD2 (5 bases). Trimming cost V 0 bases and J 0 bases, with 12 bases left between them. The CDR3 has 17 amino acids. Germline V gene data show CDR1 as LNHNV and CDR2 as YYDKDF (reference sequence). In DNA form, the CDR3 reads TGTGCCACCAGCAGAGATTCTAGGACTTACTCCTACAATGAGCAGTTCTTC. This codes for CATSRDSRTYSYNEQFF.

Concerning this clone: Distinct nucleotide sequences in the sample also encode this CDR3. The chain uses TRBV15 and TRBJ2-7, with 10 bases fitting TRBD1. Germline-derived CDR1 and CDR2 are LNHNV and YYDKDF (reference sequence). V shed 3 bases, J shed 4 bases, and the junction held 0 bases outside the gene matches. The CDR3 covers 13 residues. The CDR3 bases are TGTGCCACCAGCAGGGACAGGGGGTACGAGCAGTACTTC. Amino acids: CATSRDRGYEQYF.

The genes are TRBV28 and TRBJ2-7; D may be TRBD2 (5 bases). The ends were cut back, 1 base at V and 0 bases at J, with 7 bases in the middle. CDR3 length: 14 amino acids. Germline V lookup: CDR1 MDHEN, CDR2 SYDVKM. The CDR3 nucleotides are TGTGCCAGCAGTTTATATGGAGGCTCCTACGAGCAGTACTTC. It translates to CASSLYGGSYEQYF.

This clone has just one count. The V gene is TRBV7-9, the J gene TRBJ1-2; D is unresolved. CDR1 and CDR2 (germline): SEHNR, FQNEAQ (reference sequence). The CDR3 length is 16 residues. The V gene lost 5 bases and the J gene lost 2 bases, with 18 bases spanning the gap. CDR3 DNA sequence: TGTGCCAGCAGCGGTCTCCAGGACGGTAAAAACTATGGCTACACCTTC. It translates to CASSGLQDGKNYGYTF.

Here the CDR3 reads CASSRLEQYF. CDR3 DNA sequence: TGTGCCAGCAGTCGCCTGGAGCAGTACTTC. This sequence joins TRBV2 and TRBJ2-7; no definite D call. The CDR3 spans 10 residues. V lost 5 bases to trimming and J lost 7 bases, with 6 bases between them. Looked up from germline, CDR1 is SNHLY and CDR2 is FYNNEI.

The rearrangement joins TRBV28 to TRBJ1-5; 9 nucleotides align to TRBD1. V gave up 4 bases and J gave up 2 bases; unmatched junction bases: 9. This CDR3 comprises 17 residues. Per germline, CDR1 MDHEN and CDR2 SYDVKM. The CDR3 nucleotides are TGTGCCAGCAGTTCCCTACGGACAGGGGTCGGCAATCAGCCCCAGCATTTT. It encodes CASSSLRTGVGNQPQHF. The entire variable domain, with the rest obtained from reference TRBV28 and TRBJ1-5, is as follows: DVKVTQSSRYLVKRTGEKVFLECVQDMDHENMFWYRQDPGLGLRLIYFSYDVKMKEKGDIPEGYSVSREKKERFSLILESASTNQTSMYLCASSSLRTGVGNQPQHFGDGTRLSIL.

The rearrangement joins TRBV13 to TRBJ2-5; D tentatively reads TRBD1 or TRBD2 (5 bases each). The V gene's germline CDR1 is PRHDT and CDR2 FYEKMQ (reference sequence). This CDR3 is built from 13 residues. V shed 8 bases and J shed 5 bases, with 15 bases lying between them. CDR3 coding DNA: TGTGCCAGCGGGACGGGATTGCGGGAGACCCAGTACTTC. The encoded protein is CASGTGLRETQYF. Variable domain in full (rest from reference TRBV13 and TRBJ2-5): AAGVIQSPRHLIKEKRETATLKCYPIPRHDTVYWYQQGPGQDPQFLISFYEKMQSDKGSIPDRFSAQQFSDYHSELNMSSLELGDSALYFCASGTGLRETQYFGPGTRLLVL.

V usage is TRBV18 and J usage is TRBJ2-7, with TRBD2 identical over 14 bases. CDR1 and CDR2 (germline): KGHSH, LQKENI. This CDR3 contains 15 residues. The V gene end was trimmed by 3 bases and the J gene end by 7 bases; junction bases not matched to a gene: 5. CDR3 in amino acids: CASSPPGLAGVEQYF. The CDR3 DNA reads TGTGCCAGCTCACCGCCGGGACTAGCGGGAGTTGAGCAGTACTTC.

This clone was detected only once. The rearrangement joins TRBV5-1 to TRBJ2-7; D call uncertain. Germline-derived CDR1 and CDR2 are SGHRS and YFSETQ. Trimming shortened V by 5 bases and J by 6 bases, and 9 bases separated the two germline ends. The CDR3 length is 11 residues. CDR3 DNA: TGCGCCAGCAGTCGCGGCGGCGAGCAGTACTTC. It codes for CASSRGGEQYF.

V and J are TRBV6-1 and TRBJ2-1; the D gene is possibly TRBD2 (5 bases). There are 17 residues in the CDR3. V was clipped by 0 bases and J by 5 bases, with 17 bases between them. The germline V gene encodes CDR1 MNHNS and CDR2 SASEGT. The CDR3 region has the DNA TGTGCCAGCAGTGAAGCGATAATTCACGAGGGCGACAATGAGCAGTTCTTC. Translated: CASSEAIIHEGDNEQFF.